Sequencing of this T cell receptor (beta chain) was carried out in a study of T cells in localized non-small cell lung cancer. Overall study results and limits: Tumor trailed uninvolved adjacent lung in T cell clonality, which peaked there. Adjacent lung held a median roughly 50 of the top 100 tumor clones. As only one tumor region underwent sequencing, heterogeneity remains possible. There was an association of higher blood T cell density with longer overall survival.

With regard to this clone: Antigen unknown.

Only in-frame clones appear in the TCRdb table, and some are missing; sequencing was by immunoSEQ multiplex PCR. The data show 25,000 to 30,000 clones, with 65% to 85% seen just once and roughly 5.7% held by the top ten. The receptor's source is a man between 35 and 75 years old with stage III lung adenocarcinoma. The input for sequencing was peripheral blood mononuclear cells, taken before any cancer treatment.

CDR3: CASSLLGELFF. CDR3 in DNA: TGTGCCAGCAGTTTATTAGGGGAGCTGTTTTTT. The gene calls are TRBV28 and TRBJ2-2; no firm D call. Germline CDR1 MDHEN, CDR2 SYDVKM. The ends were cut back, 1 base at V and 8 bases at J, with 2 bases in the middle. CDR3 length: 11 residues.